Reported below is one T cell receptor beta chain. No antigen is known for it. Researchers took RNA transcripts and amplified the TCR beta CDR3 regions from them. HTBI primers were used for first-round RT-PCR of the TCR CDR3. MiXCR, applied by TCRdb to the multiplex PCR reads, yields one record per CDR3 protein. This sample has about 500,000 distinct CDR3 sequences, with over 15% found just once. This entry belongs to a study of T cells in Graves' hyperthyroidism and ophthalmopathy. Disease duration under 2 months; hyperthyroidism patients were aged 18 to 65. The diagnoses drew upon clinical symptoms, serum thyroxine and TRAb, thyroid ultrasound and orbital computed tomography. Findings of the study overall: Stable hyperthyroidism and ophthalmopathy were separated using 13 V-J signatures. Ophthalmopathy onset followed model prediction by a median approximately 7 months.

V gave up 0 bases and J gave up 1 base, with 9 bases separating them. The CDR3 has 16 residues. The V gene's germline CDR1 is KGHSH and CDR2 LQKENI. The chain joins TRBV18 to TRBJ2-2; D unclear. This receptor was taken from a woman between 18 and 29 years old with Graves' hyperthyroidism. Source material: blood. The CDR3: CASSPPSRMNTGELFF. The CDR3, as DNA: TGTGCCAGCTCACCACCTTCCAGAATGAACACCGGGGAGCTGTTTTTT.